These 10 T cell receptor beta chains were all obtained from the same sample, sequenced in a study of T-cell memory formation after mild COVID-19 (dated by TCRdb to the early 2020s). The library was produced with 5' RACE. Data came from an Illumina NovaSeq 6000. TCRdb itself trimmed the public reads at Q25 with fastp, ran MiXCR and retained productive beta chains. Each entry is one CDR3 protein sequence, shown with its most common DNA and genes. Within this sample are around 250,000 distinct CDR3 sequences, with under 20% of them counted one time only. Roughly 23% of the sample belongs to the ten largest clones. The source material was PBMCs or a T cell subset sorted from them (not recorded which). The receptors derive from a man aged 18 to 30 who had mild COVID-19 (a few samples of this study predate the infection). The sample titles of this study are shuffled in the database, so cell type and time point are left out; the donor was told from shared clones.

This clonotype was seen a few times. The CDR3 reads CASSLIPGGYTGELFF. The DNA for the CDR3 is TGTGCCAGCAGTTTGATCCCGGGGGGATACACCGGGGAGCTGTTTTTT. The V gene is TRBV12-3 or TRBV12-4, the J gene TRBJ2-2; the match to TRBD2 covers 7 bases. This CDR3 has 16 amino acids. The ends lost 3 bases at V and 3 bases at J; junction bases unmatched: 7.

This clonotype was seen more than once but under ten times. The rearrangement links TRBV12-3 or TRBV12-4 to TRBJ1-6; 7 nucleotides line up with TRBD1. The CDR3 extends over 15 amino acids. The V segment lost 3 bases and the J segment 7 bases; nucleotides outside the gene matches: 6. The CDR3 region has the DNA TGTGCCAGCAGTTTTGGACAGGAAACGAATTCACCCCTCCACTTT. This encodes CASSFGQETNSPLHF.

This clonotype was recorded a few times. The chain joins TRBV4-1 to TRBJ1-6; D gene ambiguous. Trimming shortened V by 4 bases and J by 3 bases, and 19 bases separated the two germline ends. CDR1 MGHRA and CDR2 YSYEKL come from the germline V gene. CDR3 size: 18 residues. The CDR3 bases are TGCGCCAGCAGCCCATCGCCTACACGAAGTCGCTATAATTCACCCCTCCACTTT. Protein product: CASSPSPTRSRYNSPLHF.

The table lists this clonotype with a few counts. The rearrangement uses TRBV18 and TRBJ2-3; 8 bases match TRBD2. There are 16 residues in the CDR3. V lost 6 bases to trimming and J lost 0 bases; unmatched junction nucleotides: 8. Germline V lookup: CDR1 KGHSH, CDR2 LQKENI. Here the CDR3 reads CASSLISGASTDTQYF. CDR3 coding DNA: TGTGCCAGCTCCCTTATTAGCGGGGCTAGCACAGATACGCAGTATTTT.

This clonotype was seen only a few times. V is TRBV5-1 and J is TRBJ2-7, with 7 bases lining up with TRBD1. V shed 2 bases and J 5 bases; nucleotides not matched to a gene: 10. This CDR3 is 15 amino acids long. Looked up from germline, CDR1 is SGHRS and CDR2 is YFSETQ. Here the CDR3 reads CASSFVDRELDEQYF. The CDR3 coding sequence is TGCGCCAGCAGCTTCGTTGACAGGGAACTCGACGAGCAGTACTTC.

The sample holds one count of this clonotype. V is TRBV5-6 and J is TRBJ2-3; no firm D call. The CDR3 consists of 16 residues. The V end was cut by 1 base, the J end by 5 bases, with 17 bases between. Germline V CDR1 and CDR2: SGHDT, YYEEEE. The chain's CDR3 is CASSLTLRQHEDTQYF. The CDR3 DNA reads TGTGCCAGCAGCTTGACTCTGCGGCAGCACGAAGATACGCAGTATTTT.

This clonotype was recorded many times. The chain couples TRBV4-1 to TRBJ2-5; 7 bases line up with TRBD1. The CDR3 extends over 16 amino acids. J lost 5 bases, V lost 0 bases, and 9 bases had no gene match. CDR1 and CDR2 (germline): MGHRA, YSYEKL. The CDR3 loop reads CASSQEGRTGRETQYF. CDR3 DNA sequence: TGCGCCAGCAGCCAAGAAGGTCGGACAGGACGGGAGACCCAGTACTTC.

This clonotype was seen many times. The chain carries TRBV5-1 and TRBJ2-1; D is perhaps TRBD2 (6 bases). The CDR3 contains 16 residues. The V end lost 4 bases, the J end lost 4 bases, and 18 bases lay between the germline ends. Germline V CDR1 and CDR2: SGHRS, YFSETQ. The CDR3 nucleotides are TGCGCCAGCAGCATCTCGGGGGAAGGGCTATACAATGAGCAGTTCTTC. It yields the protein CASSISGEGLYNEQFF.

A few counts support this clonotype. The chain joins TRBV20-1 to TRBJ2-1, with TRBD2 matching over 11 bases. The CDR3 is 16 residues long. Germline assignment: CDR1 DFQATT and CDR2 SNEGSKA (reference sequence). Trimming took 3 bases from V and 2 from J; bases not matched to a gene: 6. The CDR3 here is CSARSLAGGTYNEQFF. The CDR3 nucleotides are TGCAGTGCTAGGAGCCTAGCGGGGGGAACCTACAATGAGCAGTTCTTC.

This clonotype was seen a few times. The chain uses TRBV10-3 and TRBJ2-7, with TRBD2 identical over 14 bases. The CDR3 spans 18 residues. Germline assignment: CDR1 ENHRY and CDR2 SYGVKD. V was clipped by 0 bases and J by 0 bases; unmatched bases: 4. CDR3 bases: TGTGCCATCAGTGAGTCGGGGACTAGCGGGGGATTCTCCTACGAGCAGTACTTC. Its translation is CAISESGTSGGFSYEQYF.